The 2 T cell receptor beta chains below were found in one sample sequenced in a study of blood T cell repertoires in COVID-19. Using immunoSEQ multiplex PCR, the repertoire was profiled, and TCRdb retains in-frame clones only, with some absent. The sample consists of 250,000 or so clones, 86% of them appearing once. Specimen: peripheral blood. The receptors come from a man aged 25 to 40 with active or convalescent COVID-19.

This rearrangement joins TRBV6-5 to TRBJ2-7; 7 bases are shared with TRBD1. V lost 0 bases and J lost 1; bases outside the gene matches: 3. Germline assignment: CDR1 MNHEY and CDR2 SVGAGI. The CDR3 consists of 15 residues. The CDR3 nucleotides are TGTGCCAGCAGTTACTCGCCGGGACAGTCCTACGAGCAGTACTTC. This sequence encodes CASSYSPGQSYEQYF.

The rearrangement uses TRBV9 and TRBJ2-5, with TRBD1 matching 12 bases. V shed 2 bases, J shed 5 bases, and the junction held 4 bases outside the gene matches. This CDR3 contains 15 residues. Germline CDR1 reads SGDLS; CDR2 reads YYNGEE. CDR3 sequence (DNA): TGTGCCAGCAGCGTGGGACAGGGGGCGGTGGAGACCCAGTACTTC. It encodes CASSVGQGAVETQYF.